The 14 T cell receptor beta chains in this list originate from one sample, sequenced in a study of early stage breast cancer tumors. Data came from immunoSEQ multiplex PCR; TCRdb stores just in-frame clones and leaves some out. The table lists about 2,600 clones, approximately 68% of them singletons. Sample: normal breast tissue next to the tumor. The receptors come from a person in their fifties with breast cancer.

This clone was detected only a few times. This sequence joins TRBV5-4 and TRBJ2-1; D call uncertain. Germline CDR1 is SGHNT and CDR2 is YYREEE (reference sequence). The CDR3 length is 16 residues. V gave up 0 bases and J gave up 3 bases, with 13 bases separating them. The CDR3 nucleotides are TGTGCCAGCAGCTTGGGGCGACGAGATCTCTACAATGAGCAGTTCTTC. Protein product: CASSLGRRDLYNEQFF.

V is TRBV7-9 and J is TRBJ2-5; D perhaps matches TRBD2 (5 bases). Germline V gene data show CDR1 as SEHNR and CDR2 as FQNEAQ (reference sequence). The germline V and J ends were trimmed by 4 bases and 7 bases, with 16 bases remaining between them. The length of the CDR3 is 14 residues. For the CDR3, the DNA is TGTGCCAGCAGCTCAACTAGTATTTTACGGACCCAGTACTTC. This gives the protein CASSSTSILRTQYF.

V and J are TRBV6-5 and TRBJ2-1; no clear D. The germline V and J ends were trimmed by 2 bases and 0 bases, with 5 bases remaining between them. Germline assignment: CDR1 MNHEY and CDR2 SVGAGI. This CDR3 region has 14 residues. The CDR3 loop reads CASSYQTSYNEQFF. CDR3 coding DNA: TGTGCCAGCAGTTACCAGACCTCCTACAATGAGCAGTTCTTC.

The chain has TRBV6-5 and TRBJ2-6, with D tentatively TRBD1 (5 bases). This CDR3 spans 15 amino acids. The germline gives CDR1 MNHEY, CDR2 SVGAGI. The V end was cut by 2 bases, the J end by 1 base, with 6 bases between. The CDR3 is CASSYAGSGANVLTF. The CDR3 DNA is TGTGCCAGCAGTTACGCAGGGTCTGGGGCCAACGTCCTGACTTTC.

The rearrangement joins TRBV2 to TRBJ2-7; D may be TRBD1 (5 bases). This CDR3 contains 13 residues. Per the germline V gene, CDR1 is SNHLY and CDR2 is FYNNEI. The V end was cut by 3 bases, the J end by 5 bases, with 11 bases between. CDR3 in amino acids: CASSDQGFNEQYF. The CDR3 DNA sequence: TGTGCCAGCAGTGATCAGGGCTTCAACGAGCAGTACTTC.

Written as DNA, the CDR3 is TGTGCCAGCAGCACGGACAGATCTAACTATGGCTACACCTTC. Translating it yields CASSTDRSNYGYTF. The rearrangement links TRBV2 to TRBJ1-2; the D gene is possibly TRBD1 (6 bases). The CDR3 loop spans 14 amino acids. V gave up 6 bases and J gave up 0 bases, with 11 bases separating them. Germline V lookup: CDR1 SNHLY, CDR2 FYNNEI.

The genes are TRBV2 and TRBJ2-5; 10 bases agree with TRBD2. This CDR3 has 16 residues. Trimming at V came to 1 base and at J to 1 base, leaving 3 bases not matched to a gene. The V gene's germline CDR1 is SNHLY and CDR2 FYNNEI. For the CDR3, the DNA is TGTGCCAGCAGTGAAGATAGCGGGGGGTTCCAAGAGACCCAGTACTTC. It yields the protein CASSEDSGGFQETQYF.

The rearrangement joins TRBV21-1 to TRBJ2-7. TRBV21-1 is noted as a pseudogene. This CDR3 region has 18 residues. The CDR3 bases are TGTGCCAGCAGCAAAGCGGGGTTCGGGGCGCCTGACTCCTACGAGCAGTACTTC. It encodes CASSKAGFGAPDSYEQYF.

J is TRBJ1-3 and V is TRBV2; D remains ambiguous. Germline-derived CDR1 and CDR2 are SNHLY and FYNNEI. The CDR3 runs to 17 residues. V dropped 1 base and J dropped 2 bases, with 15 bases sitting between them. The CDR3, as DNA: TGTGCCAGCAGTGAAGGTCGGGTGAAGGCCCCTGGAAACACCATATATTTT. This codes for CASSEGRVKAPGNTIYF. Full variable domain (outside the CDR3, taken from reference TRBV2 and TRBJ1-3): EPEVTQTPSHQVTQMGQEVILRCVPISNHLYFYWYRQILGQKVEFLVSFYNNEISEKSEIFDDQFSVERPDGSNFTLKIRSTKLEDSAMYFCASSEGRVKAPGNTIYFGEGSWLTVV.

V is TRBV19 and J is TRBJ2-7; D is perhaps TRBD1 (5 bases). Germline loops: CDR1 LNHDA, CDR2 SQIVND (reference sequence). The V gene lost 2 bases and the J gene lost 3 bases, with 11 bases spanning the gap. The CDR3 covers 14 residues. For the CDR3, the DNA is TGTGCCAGTAGTATACAGGGTTACGACTACGAGCAGTACTTC. This encodes CASSIQGYDYEQYF.

The chain joins TRBV14 to TRBJ2-7; TRBD2 might be the D (5 bases). The CDR3 is 16 residues long. Trimming took off 1 base at V and 2 bases at J, with 15 bases between the two ends. In germline, CDR1 is SGHDN, CDR2 FVKESK. The CDR3 region is CASSQGSSSSAYEQYF. The CDR3 DNA sequence: TGTGCCAGCAGCCAAGGGTCTAGCTCCTCAGCCTACGAGCAGTACTTC.

This chain links TRBV4-1 with TRBJ2-5, with a possible D match to TRBD2 (6 bases). Germline CDR1 is MGHRA and CDR2 is YSYEKL. The CDR3 is made up of 15 amino acids. V dropped 1 base and J dropped 3 bases, with 12 bases sitting between them. CDR3 amino acids: CASSQGASAEETQYF. The CDR3 DNA reads TGCGCCAGCAGCCAAGGCGCTAGCGCGGAAGAGACCCAGTACTTC.

This chain uses TRBV19 with TRBJ1-1; no reliable D call. The germline gives CDR1 LNHDA, CDR2 SQIVND (reference sequence). The CDR3 consists of 14 residues. With 5 bases removed from V and 0 bases from J, the gap between germline ends came to 10 bases. DNA for the CDR3: TGTGCCAGTAGTTCTGGAAGAATGAACACTGAAGCTTTCTTT. It translates to CASSSGRMNTEAFF. Using reference TRBV19 and TRBJ1-1 for the parts outside the CDR3, the full variable domain is DGGITQSPKYLFRKEGQNVTLSCEQNLNHDAMYWYRQDPGQGLRLIYYSQIVNDFQKGDIAEGYSVSREKKESFPLTVTSAQKNPTAFYLCASSSGRMNTEAFFGQGTRLTVV.

Comments on this clone: The sample contains more than one DNA sequence encoding this CDR3. This chain uses TRBV14 with TRBJ2-1; D is undetermined. CDR1 and CDR2 (germline): SGHDN, FVKESK. V was clipped by 4 bases and J by 0 bases, with 10 bases between them. The CDR3 consists of 15 residues. CDR3 in DNA: TGTGCCAGCAGCCTCAGAAGGTCCTCCTACAATGAGCAGTTCTTC. Residues: CASSLRRSSYNEQFF.